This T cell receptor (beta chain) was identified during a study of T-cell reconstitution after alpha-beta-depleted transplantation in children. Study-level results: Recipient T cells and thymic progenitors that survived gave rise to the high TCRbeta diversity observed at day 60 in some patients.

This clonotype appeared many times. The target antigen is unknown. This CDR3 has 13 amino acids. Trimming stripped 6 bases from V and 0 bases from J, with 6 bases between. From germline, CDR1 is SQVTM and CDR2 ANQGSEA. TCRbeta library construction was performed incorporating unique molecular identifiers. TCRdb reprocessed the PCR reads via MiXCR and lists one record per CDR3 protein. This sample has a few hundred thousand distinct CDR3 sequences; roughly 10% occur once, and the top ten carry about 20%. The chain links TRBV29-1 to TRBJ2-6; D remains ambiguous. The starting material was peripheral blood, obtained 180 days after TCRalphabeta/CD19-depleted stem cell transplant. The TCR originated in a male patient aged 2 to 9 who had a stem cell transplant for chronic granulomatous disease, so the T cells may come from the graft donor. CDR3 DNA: TGCAGCGTGGAGTTCTCTGGGGCCAACGTCCTGACTTTC. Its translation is CSVEFSGANVLTF.